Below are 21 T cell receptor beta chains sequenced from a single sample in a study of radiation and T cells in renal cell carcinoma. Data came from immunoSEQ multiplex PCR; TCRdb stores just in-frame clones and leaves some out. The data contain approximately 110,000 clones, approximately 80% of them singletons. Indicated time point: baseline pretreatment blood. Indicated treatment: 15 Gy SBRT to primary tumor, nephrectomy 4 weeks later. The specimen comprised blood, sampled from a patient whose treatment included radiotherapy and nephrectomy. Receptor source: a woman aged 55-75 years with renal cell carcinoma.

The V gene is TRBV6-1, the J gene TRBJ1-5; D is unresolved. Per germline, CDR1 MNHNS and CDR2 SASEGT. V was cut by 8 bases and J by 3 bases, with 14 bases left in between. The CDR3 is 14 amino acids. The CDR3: CASSKALNNQPQHF. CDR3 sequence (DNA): TGTGCCAGCTCGAAGGCGCTGAACAATCAGCCCCAGCATTTT.

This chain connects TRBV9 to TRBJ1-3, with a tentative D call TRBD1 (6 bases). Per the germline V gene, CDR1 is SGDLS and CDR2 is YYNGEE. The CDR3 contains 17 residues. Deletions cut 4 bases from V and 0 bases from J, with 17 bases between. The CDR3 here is CASSFTTGTNSGNTIYF. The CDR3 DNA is TGTGCCAGCAGCTTTACGACCGGGACAAACTCTGGAAACACCATATATTTT.

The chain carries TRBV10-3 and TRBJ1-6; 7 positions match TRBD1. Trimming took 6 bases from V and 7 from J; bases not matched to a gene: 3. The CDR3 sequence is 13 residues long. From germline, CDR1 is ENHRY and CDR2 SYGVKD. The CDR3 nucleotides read TGTGCCATCAGGGGACAGCTAAATTCACCCCTCCACTTT. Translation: CAIRGQLNSPLHF.

The CDR3 sequence: CASIGQGVGELFF. The DNA of the CDR3 is TGTGCCAGTATCGGACAGGGGGTCGGGGAGCTGTTTTTT. The chain couples TRBV19 to TRBJ2-2, with 10 bases identical to TRBD1. The germline gives CDR1 LNHDA, CDR2 SQIVND (reference sequence). V trimming: 7 bases; J trimming: 7 bases; junction bases outside the gene matches: 3. The CDR3 totals 13 residues.

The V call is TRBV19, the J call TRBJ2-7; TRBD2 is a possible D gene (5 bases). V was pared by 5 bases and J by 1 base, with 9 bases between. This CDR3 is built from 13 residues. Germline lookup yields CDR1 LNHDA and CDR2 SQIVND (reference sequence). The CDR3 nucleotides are TGTGCCAGTAGTGTAGCGCTATCCTACGAGCAGTACTTC. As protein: CASSVALSYEQYF. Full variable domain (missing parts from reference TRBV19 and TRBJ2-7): DGGITQSPKYLFRKEGQNVTLSCEQNLNHDAMYWYRQDPGQGLRLIYYSQIVNDFQKGDIAEGYSVSREKKESFPLTVTSAQKNPTAFYLCASSVALSYEQYFGPGTRLTVT.

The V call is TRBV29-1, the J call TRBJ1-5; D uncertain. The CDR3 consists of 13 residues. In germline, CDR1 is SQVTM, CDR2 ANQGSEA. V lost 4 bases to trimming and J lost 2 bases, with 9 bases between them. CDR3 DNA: TGCAGCGTTGGAAGCGCGGGCAATCAGCCCCAGCATTTT. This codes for CSVGSAGNQPQHF.

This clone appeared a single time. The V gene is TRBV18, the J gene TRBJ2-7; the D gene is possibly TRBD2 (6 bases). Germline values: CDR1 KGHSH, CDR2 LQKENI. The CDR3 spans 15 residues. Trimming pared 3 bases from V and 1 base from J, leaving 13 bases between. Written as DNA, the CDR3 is TGTGCCAGCTCACCGGAAAGCGGGTATTCCTACGAGCAGTACTTC. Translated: CASSPESGYSYEQYF.

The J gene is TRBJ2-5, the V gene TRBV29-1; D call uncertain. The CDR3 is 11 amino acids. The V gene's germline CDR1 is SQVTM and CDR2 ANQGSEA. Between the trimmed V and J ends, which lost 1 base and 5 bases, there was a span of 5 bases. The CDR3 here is CSVEVGETQYF. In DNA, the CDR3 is TGCAGCGTTGAAGTTGGGGAGACCCAGTACTTC. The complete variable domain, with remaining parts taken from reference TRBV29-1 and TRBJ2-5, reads SAVISQKPSRDICQRGTSLTIQCQVDSQVTMMFWYRQQPGQSLTLIATANQGSEATYESGFVIDKFPISRPNLTFSTLTVSNMSPEDSSIYLCSVEVGETQYFGPGTRLLVL.

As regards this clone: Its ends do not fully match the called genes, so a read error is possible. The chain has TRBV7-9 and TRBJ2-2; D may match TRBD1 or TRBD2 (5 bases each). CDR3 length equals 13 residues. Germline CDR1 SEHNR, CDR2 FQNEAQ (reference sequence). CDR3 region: CASSYHSTRELSF. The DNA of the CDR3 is TGTGCCAGCAGCTACCACAGCACCAGGGAGCTGTCTTTT.

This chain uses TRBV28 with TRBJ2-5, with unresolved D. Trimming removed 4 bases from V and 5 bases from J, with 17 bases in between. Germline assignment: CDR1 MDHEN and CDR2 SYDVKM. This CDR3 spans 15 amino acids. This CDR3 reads CASSSPFRTEETQYF. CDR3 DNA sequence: TGTGCCAGCAGTTCCCCATTCCGCACAGAGGAGACCCAGTACTTC.

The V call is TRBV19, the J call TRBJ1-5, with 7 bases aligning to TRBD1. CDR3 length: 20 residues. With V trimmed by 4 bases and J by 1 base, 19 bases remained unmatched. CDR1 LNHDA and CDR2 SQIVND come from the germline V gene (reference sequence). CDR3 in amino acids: CASSTWGQINPLSSNQPQHF. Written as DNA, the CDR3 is TGTGCCAGTAGTACCTGGGGACAGATAAACCCTCTCTCCAGCAATCAGCCCCAGCATTTT.

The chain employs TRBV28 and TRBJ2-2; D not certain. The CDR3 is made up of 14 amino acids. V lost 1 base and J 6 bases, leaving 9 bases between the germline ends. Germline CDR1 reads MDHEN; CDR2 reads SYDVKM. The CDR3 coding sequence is TGTGCCAGCAGTTTATCCTCGAAGTCCGGGGAGCTGTTTTTT. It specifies CASSLSSKSGELFF.

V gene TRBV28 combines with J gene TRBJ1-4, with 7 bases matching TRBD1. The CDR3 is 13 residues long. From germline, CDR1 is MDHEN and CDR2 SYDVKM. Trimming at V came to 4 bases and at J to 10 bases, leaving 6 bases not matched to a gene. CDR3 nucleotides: TGTGCCAGCAGTTCCAACAGGGGCGGAAAACTGTTTTTT. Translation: CASSSNRGGKLFF.

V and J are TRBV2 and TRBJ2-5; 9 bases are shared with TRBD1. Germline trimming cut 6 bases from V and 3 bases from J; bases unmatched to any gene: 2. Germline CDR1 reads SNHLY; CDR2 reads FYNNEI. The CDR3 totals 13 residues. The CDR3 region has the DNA TGTGCCAGCAGGGGACAGGGTAAAGAGACCCAGTACTTC. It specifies CASRGQGKETQYF.

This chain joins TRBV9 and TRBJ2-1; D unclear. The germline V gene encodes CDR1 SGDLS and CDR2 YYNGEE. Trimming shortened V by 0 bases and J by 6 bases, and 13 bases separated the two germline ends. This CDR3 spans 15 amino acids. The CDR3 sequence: CASSVAHGSFNEQFF. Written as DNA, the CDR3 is TGTGCCAGCAGCGTAGCTCATGGCTCGTTCAATGAGCAGTTCTTC.

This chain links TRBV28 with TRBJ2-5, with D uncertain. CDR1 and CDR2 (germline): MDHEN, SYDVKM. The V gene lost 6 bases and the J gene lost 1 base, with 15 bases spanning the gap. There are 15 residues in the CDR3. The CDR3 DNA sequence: TGTGCCAGCAGCAGAGTTAGCCTTCTCCAAGAGACCCAGTACTTC. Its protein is CASSRVSLLQETQYF.

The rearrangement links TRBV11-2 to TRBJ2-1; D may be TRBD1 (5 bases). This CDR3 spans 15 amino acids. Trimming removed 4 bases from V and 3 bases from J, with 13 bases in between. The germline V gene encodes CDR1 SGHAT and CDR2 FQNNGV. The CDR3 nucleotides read TGTGCCAGCAGCTCCGGACAAGGTCTCTACAATGAGCAGTTCTTC. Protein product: CASSSGQGLYNEQFF.

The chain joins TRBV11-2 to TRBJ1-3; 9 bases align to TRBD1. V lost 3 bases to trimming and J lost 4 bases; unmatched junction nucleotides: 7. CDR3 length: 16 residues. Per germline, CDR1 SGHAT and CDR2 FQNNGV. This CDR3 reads CASSFTGTGSGNTIYF. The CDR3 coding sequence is TGTGCCAGCAGCTTTACCGGGACAGGGTCCGGAAACACCATATATTTT.

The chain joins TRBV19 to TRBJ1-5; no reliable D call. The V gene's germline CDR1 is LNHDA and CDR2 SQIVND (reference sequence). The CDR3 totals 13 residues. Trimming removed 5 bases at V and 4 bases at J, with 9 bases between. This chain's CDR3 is CASSFALNQPQHF. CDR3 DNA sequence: TGTGCCAGTAGTTTCGCCTTAAATCAGCCCCAGCATTTT. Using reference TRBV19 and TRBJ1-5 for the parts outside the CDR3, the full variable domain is DGGITQSPKYLFRKEGQNVTLSCEQNLNHDAMYWYRQDPGQGLRLIYYSQIVNDFQKGDIAEGYSVSREKKESFPLTVTSAQKNPTAFYLCASSFALNQPQHFGDGTRLSIL.

This chain's CDR3 is CASSFTGAYEQYF. In nucleotides, the CDR3 is TGTGCCAGCAGTTTTACAGGGGCCTACGAGCAGTACTTC. The V gene is TRBV11-2, the J gene TRBJ2-7; TRBD1 agrees at 7 bases. After removal of 6 bases from V and 2 bases from J, the junction contained 4 bases not matched to a gene. This CDR3 contains 13 residues. Germline-derived CDR1 and CDR2 are SGHAT and FQNNGV.

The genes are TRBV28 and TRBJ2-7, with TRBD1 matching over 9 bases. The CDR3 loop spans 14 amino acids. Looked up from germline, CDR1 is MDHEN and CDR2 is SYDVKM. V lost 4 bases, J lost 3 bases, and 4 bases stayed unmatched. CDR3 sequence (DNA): TGTGCCAGCAGTTCCGGACAGGGGTACTACGAGCAGTACTTC. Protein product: CASSSGQGYYEQYF.